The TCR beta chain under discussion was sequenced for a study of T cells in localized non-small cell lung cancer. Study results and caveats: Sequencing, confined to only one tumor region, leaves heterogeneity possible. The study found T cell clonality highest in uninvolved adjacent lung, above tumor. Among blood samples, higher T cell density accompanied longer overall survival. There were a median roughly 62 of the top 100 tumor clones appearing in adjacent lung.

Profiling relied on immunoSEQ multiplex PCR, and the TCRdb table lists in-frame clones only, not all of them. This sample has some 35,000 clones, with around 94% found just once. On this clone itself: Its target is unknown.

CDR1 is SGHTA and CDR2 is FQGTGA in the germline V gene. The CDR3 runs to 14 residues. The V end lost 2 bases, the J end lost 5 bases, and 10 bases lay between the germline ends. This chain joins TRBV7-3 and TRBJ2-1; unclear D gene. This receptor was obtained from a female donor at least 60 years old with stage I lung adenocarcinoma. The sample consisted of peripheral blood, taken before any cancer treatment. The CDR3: CASSLVAADNEQFF. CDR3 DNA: TGTGCCAGCAGCTTAGTGGCAGCCGACAATGAGCAGTTCTTC.